Below are 19 T cell receptor beta chains sequenced from a single sample in a study of cytomegalovirus exposure and HLA in healthy donors. PCR primers comprised 60 Vbeta and 13 Jbeta primers. Some clones are missing from TCRdb's copy, which holds only in-frame ones; the method was immunoSEQ multiplex PCR. The sample has around 140,000 clones; 70% to 85% are singletons. Sequenced sample: PBMCs. Source of these receptors: a woman aged 55-69 years in good health and CMV-seropositive.

This clone was recorded only once. CDR3 sequence (DNA): TGTGCCAGCCATTCAGGAGGCACTGAAGCTTTCTTT. Translated: CASHSGGTEAFF. J is TRBJ1-1 and V is TRBV28, with no clear D. CDR1 and CDR2 (germline): MDHEN, SYDVKM. V gave up 8 bases and J gave up 4 bases, with 11 bases separating them. The CDR3 is 12 amino acids.

This chain joins TRBV28 and TRBJ2-7; D ambiguous. Trimming cost V 3 bases and J 4 bases, with 10 bases left between them. The CDR3 consists of 13 residues. The germline V gene encodes CDR1 MDHEN and CDR2 SYDVKM. This CDR3 reads CASSFLGPYEQYF. The CDR3 nucleotides are TGTGCCAGCAGTTTCCTTGGGCCATACGAGCAGTACTTC.

The V gene is TRBV7-8, the J gene TRBJ1-1; 8 nucleotides align to TRBD1. J lost 1 base, V lost 3 bases, and 7 bases had no gene match. CDR1 and CDR2 (germline): SGHVS, FQNEAQ. The CDR3 is made up of 16 amino acids. The CDR3 bases are TGTGCCAGCAGCTTGCGGGACAGGCTAACGAACACTGAAGCTTTCTTT. Translation: CASSLRDRLTNTEAFF. The whole variable domain, filled in from reference TRBV7-8 and TRBJ1-1, reads GAGVSQSPRYKVAKRGQDVALRCDPISGHVSLFWYQQALGQGPEFLTYFQNEAQLDKSGLPSDRFFAERPEGSVSTLKIQRTQQEDSAVYLCASSLRDRLTNTEAFFGQGTRLTVV.

This sequence joins TRBV5-4 and TRBJ2-3; a weak D match, TRBD2 (5 bases). CDR1 and CDR2 from the germline V gene are SGHNT and YYREEE (reference sequence). V was trimmed by 5 bases and J by 1 base, leaving 14 bases between them. The CDR3 consists of 15 residues. CDR3 sequence reads: CASSSDGGRTDTQYF. The CDR3 DNA reads TGTGCCAGCAGTTCTGACGGAGGCCGCACAGATACGCAGTATTTT.

This clone was recorded once. The V gene is TRBV28, the J gene TRBJ1-1, with D possibly being TRBD1 (6 bases). The germline gives CDR1 MDHEN, CDR2 SYDVKM. The CDR3 runs 15 residues. V was shortened by 4 bases and J by 3 bases, with 15 bases between the two germline ends. CDR3 protein: CASSSLLGGHTEAFF. The CDR3 DNA sequence: TGTGCCAGCAGTTCGCTCTTGGGGGGGCACACTGAAGCTTTCTTT.

This chain connects TRBV19 to TRBJ2-7, with D possibly TRBD1 on 6 matching bases. Germline CDR1 is LNHDA and CDR2 is SQIVND (reference sequence). The V end lost 9 bases, the J end lost 6 bases, and 24 bases lay between the germline ends. This CDR3 is 15 amino acids long. The CDR3 loop is CASTDTGQGSREQYF. The CDR3 DNA is TGTGCCAGCACCGATACTGGGCAGGGGTCACGCGAGCAGTACTTC.

J is TRBJ2-2 and V is TRBV7-9; TRBD2 agrees at 11 bases. V lost 2 bases, J lost 5 bases, and 4 bases stayed unmatched. Looked up from germline, CDR1 is SEHNR and CDR2 is FQNEAQ (reference sequence). This CDR3 has 16 amino acids. In DNA form, the CDR3 reads TGTGCCAGCAGCTTACTAGCGGGAGGACGAACCGGGGAGCTGTTTTTT. Its protein product is CASSLLAGGRTGELFF.

J is TRBJ2-5 and V is TRBV5-4; tentatively, D is TRBD2 (7 bases). Judging by the DNA end, TRBJ2-7 fits better; the J call may be wrong. The CDR3 runs to 15 residues. Germline lookup yields CDR1 SGHNT and CDR2 YYREEE (reference sequence). In DNA form, the CDR3 reads TGTGCCAGCAGCTTGGTTGGCGGGGGCCGAGACGAGCAGTACTTC. It codes for CASSLVGGGRDEQYF.

The chain has TRBV27 and TRBJ2-1; D is uncertain. Germline V CDR1 and CDR2: MNHEY, SMNVEV (reference sequence). CDR3 length: 13 amino acids. Trimming removed 2 bases at V and 7 bases at J, with 9 bases between. The CDR3 sequence: CASSLGQLNEQFF. In DNA, the CDR3 is TGTGCCAGCAGTTTAGGGCAGCTTAATGAGCAGTTCTTC.

The chain carries TRBV4-1 and TRBJ2-7; TRBD2 aligns across 8 bases. Germline V gene sequence: CDR1 MGHRA, CDR2 YSYEKL. The trim removed 0 bases at V and 2 bases at J, leaving 12 bases unmatched. This CDR3 is 18 amino acids long. The CDR3 sequence is CASSQETSAFTLAYEQYF. CDR3 DNA: TGCGCCAGCAGCCAAGAGACTAGCGCCTTCACCTTGGCCTACGAGCAGTACTTC.

The CDR3 reads CAWSSGSGDEQYF. As DNA, the CDR3 is TGTGCCTGGAGCTCGGGTAGCGGGGACGAGCAGTACTTC. The genes are TRBV30 and TRBJ2-7; TRBD2 agrees at 8 bases. Germline V gene sequence: CDR1 GTSNPN, CDR2 SVGIG (reference sequence). Trimming removed 3 bases from V and 5 bases from J; junction bases left unmatched: 6. This CDR3 has 13 residues.

The chain is built from TRBV5-4 and TRBJ2-7; D is uncertain. Germline V gene lookup returns CDR1 SGHNT and CDR2 YYREEE (reference sequence). V was shortened by 3 bases and J by 7 bases, with 14 bases between the two germline ends. The CDR3 totals 13 residues. CDR3 DNA: TGTGCCAGCAGCTGGTCTGGGCACCCTGAGCAGTACTTC. Protein: CASSWSGHPEQYF.

The chain links TRBV7-9 to TRBJ2-7, with 7 positions matching TRBD1. Per the germline V gene, CDR1 is SEHNR and CDR2 is FQNEAQ (reference sequence). The CDR3 has 14 amino acids. Trimming removed 6 bases from V and 4 bases from J; junction bases left unmatched: 9. CDR3 in DNA: TGTGCCAGCAGAGCTGGGGACAGAAAATACGAGCAGTACTTC. Protein sequence: CASRAGDRKYEQYF.

The chain combines TRBV19 with TRBJ2-3; TRBD2 matches at 8 bases. This CDR3 has 14 amino acids. Trimming cost V 4 bases and J 3 bases; bases outside gene matches: 3. The germline V gene encodes CDR1 LNHDA and CDR2 SQIVND (reference sequence). CDR3 loop: CASSTAGGTDTQYF. CDR3 DNA: TGTGCCAGTAGTACGGCGGGAGGAACAGATACGCAGTATTTT.

The gene calls are TRBV4-2 and TRBJ1-2; the D gene is possibly TRBD1 (5 bases). V lost 3 bases to trimming and J lost 4 bases, with 12 bases between them. The germline gives CDR1 LGHNA, CDR2 YNFKEQ. CDR3 length equals 14 residues. The CDR3 protein is CASSQSGGTYGYTF. In nucleotides, the CDR3 is TGTGCCAGCAGCCAGTCAGGCGGGACCTATGGCTACACCTTC.

The chain links TRBV30 to TRBJ2-5; 7 bases match TRBD1. Near its end, the DNA agrees better with TRBJ2-7, so the J call may be wrong. The CDR3 contains 14 residues. Germline V lookup: CDR1 GTSNPN, CDR2 SVGIG (reference sequence). CDR3 nucleotide sequence: TGTGCCTGGGAAAGGGGGACAGAAACCTACGAGCAGTACTTC. Residues: CAWERGTETYEQYF.

The J gene is TRBJ2-3, the V gene TRBV4-1; 9 nucleotides line up with TRBD2. In germline, CDR1 is MGHRA, CDR2 YSYEKL. This CDR3 has 16 residues. J gave up 8 bases and V 4 bases, and 13 bases lay outside the gene matches. The CDR3: CASSLGGRLAALTQYF. The CDR3 DNA follows: TGCGCCAGCAGCCTAGGGGGGAGACTAGCGGCCCTTACGCAGTATTTT.

This rearrangement joins TRBV11-3 to TRBJ2-3; 10 nucleotides match TRBD1. V dropped 8 bases and J dropped 4; count of bases not matched to a gene: 0. This CDR3 is 12 amino acids long. Looked up from germline, CDR1 is SGHNT and CDR2 is YENEEA. The CDR3 bases are TGTGCCAGCGGGACAGGGGCAGATACGCAGTATTTT. Its protein product is CASGTGADTQYF.

A single count supports this clone. This sequence joins TRBV18 and TRBJ1-2, with D possibly TRBD1 on 6 matching bases. The CDR3 consists of 15 residues. The V gene's germline CDR1 is KGHSH and CDR2 LQKENI. Trimming left V 6 bases short and J 0 bases short, with 14 bases between. CDR3 bases: TGTGCCAGCTCGCCTTCAGGGGCCGCTAACTATGGCTACACCTTC. The encoded protein is CASSPSGAANYGYTF.